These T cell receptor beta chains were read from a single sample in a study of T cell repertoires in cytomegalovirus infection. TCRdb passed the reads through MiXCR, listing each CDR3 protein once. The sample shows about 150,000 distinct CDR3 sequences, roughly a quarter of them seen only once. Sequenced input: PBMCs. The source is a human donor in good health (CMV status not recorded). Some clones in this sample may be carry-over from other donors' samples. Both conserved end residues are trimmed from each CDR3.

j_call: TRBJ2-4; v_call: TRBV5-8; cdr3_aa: ASSLRAGFGKNIQY
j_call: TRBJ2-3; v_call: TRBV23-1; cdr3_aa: ASSRVDTQY
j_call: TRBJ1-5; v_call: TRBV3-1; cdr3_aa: ASSEGRPSAQPQH
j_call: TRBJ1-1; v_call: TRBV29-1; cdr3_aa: SVNPGLNTEAF
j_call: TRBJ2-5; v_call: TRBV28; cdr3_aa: ASSLKIQETQY
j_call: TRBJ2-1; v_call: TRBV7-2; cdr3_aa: ASSLVGTASSYNEQF
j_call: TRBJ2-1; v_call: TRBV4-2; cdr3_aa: ASSQDPLAGEQF
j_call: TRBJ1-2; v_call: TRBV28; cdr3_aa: ASSPSDRPNYGYT
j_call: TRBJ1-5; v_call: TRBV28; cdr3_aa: ASSPPPGNQPQH
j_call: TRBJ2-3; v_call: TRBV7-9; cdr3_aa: ASSLVASADTQY
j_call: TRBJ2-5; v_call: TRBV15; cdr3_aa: ATSRDSGQWETQY
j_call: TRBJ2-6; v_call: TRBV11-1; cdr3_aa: ASSLERTGSSGANVLT
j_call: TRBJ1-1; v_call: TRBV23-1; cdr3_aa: ASSRQARNTEAF
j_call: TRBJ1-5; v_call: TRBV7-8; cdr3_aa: ASSPAGRGRNQPQH
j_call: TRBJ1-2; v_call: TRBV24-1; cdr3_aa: ATGGVEDGYT
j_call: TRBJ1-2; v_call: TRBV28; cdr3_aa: ASTAPGTYYGYT
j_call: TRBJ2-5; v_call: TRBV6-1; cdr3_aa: ASSTSGAQETQY
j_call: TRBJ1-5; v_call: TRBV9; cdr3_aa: ASSAGQGGQNQPQH
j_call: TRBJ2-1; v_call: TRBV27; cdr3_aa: ASSSQVIRDRGDNEQF
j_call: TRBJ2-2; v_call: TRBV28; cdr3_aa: ASSYLANTGELF
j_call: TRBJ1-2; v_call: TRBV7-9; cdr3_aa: ASSPDRGPSYGYT
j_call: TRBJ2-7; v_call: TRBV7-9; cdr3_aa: ASSGQASYEQY